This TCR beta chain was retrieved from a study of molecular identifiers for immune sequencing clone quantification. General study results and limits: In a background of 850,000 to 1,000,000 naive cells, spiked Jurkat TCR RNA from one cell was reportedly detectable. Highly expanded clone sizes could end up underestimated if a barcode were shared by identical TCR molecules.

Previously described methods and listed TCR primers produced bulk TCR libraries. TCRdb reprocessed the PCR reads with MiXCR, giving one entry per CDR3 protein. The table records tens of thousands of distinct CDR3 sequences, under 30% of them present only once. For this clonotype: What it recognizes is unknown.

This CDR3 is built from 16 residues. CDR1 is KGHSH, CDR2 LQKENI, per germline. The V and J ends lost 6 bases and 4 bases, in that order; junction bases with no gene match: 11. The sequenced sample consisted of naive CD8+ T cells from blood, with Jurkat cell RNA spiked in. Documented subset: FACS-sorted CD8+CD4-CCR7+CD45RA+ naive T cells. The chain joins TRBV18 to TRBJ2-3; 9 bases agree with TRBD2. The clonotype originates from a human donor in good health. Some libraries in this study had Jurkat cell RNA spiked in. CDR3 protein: CASSSVSGGDADTQYF. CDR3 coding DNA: TGTGCCAGCTCTTCGGTTAGCGGGGGAGATGCAGATACGCAGTATTTT.